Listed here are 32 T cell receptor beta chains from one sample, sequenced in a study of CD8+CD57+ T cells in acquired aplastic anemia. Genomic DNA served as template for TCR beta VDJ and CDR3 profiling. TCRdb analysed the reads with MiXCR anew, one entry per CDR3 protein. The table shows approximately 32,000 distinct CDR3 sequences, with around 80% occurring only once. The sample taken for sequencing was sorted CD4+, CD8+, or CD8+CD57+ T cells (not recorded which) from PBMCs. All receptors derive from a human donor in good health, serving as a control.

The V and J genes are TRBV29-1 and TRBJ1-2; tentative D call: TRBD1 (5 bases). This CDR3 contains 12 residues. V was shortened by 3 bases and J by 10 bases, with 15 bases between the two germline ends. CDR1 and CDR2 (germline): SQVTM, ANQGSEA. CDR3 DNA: TGCAGCGTTGATCGGGACTCAAGGGTCTACACCTTC. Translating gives CSVDRDSRVYTF.

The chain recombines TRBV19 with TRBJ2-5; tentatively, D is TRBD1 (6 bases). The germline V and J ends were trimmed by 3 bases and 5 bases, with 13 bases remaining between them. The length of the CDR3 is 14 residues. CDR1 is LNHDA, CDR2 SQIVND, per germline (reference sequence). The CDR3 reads CASSILGGGETQYF. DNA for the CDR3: TGTGCCAGTAGTATTCTTGGGGGCGGGGAGACCCAGTACTTC.

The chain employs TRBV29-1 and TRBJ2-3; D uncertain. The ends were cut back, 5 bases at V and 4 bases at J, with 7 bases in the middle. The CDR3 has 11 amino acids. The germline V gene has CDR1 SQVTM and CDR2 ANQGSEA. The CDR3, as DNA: TGCAGCGTTTCCCCCTCAGATACGCAGTATTTT. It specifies CSVSPSDTQYF.

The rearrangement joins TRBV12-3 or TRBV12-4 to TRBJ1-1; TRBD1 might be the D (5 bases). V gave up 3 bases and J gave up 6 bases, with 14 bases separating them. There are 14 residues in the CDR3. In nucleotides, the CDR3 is TGTGCCAGCAGTTTGAGACGCCGGGGCGCTGAAGCTTTCTTT. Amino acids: CASSLRRRGAEAFF.

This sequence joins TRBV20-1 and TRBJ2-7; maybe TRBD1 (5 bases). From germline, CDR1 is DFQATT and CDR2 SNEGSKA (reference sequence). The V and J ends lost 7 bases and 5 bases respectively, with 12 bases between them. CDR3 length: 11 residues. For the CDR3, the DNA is TGCAGTGGTTCAGGGTTGAACGAGCAGTACTTC. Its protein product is CSGSGLNEQYF.

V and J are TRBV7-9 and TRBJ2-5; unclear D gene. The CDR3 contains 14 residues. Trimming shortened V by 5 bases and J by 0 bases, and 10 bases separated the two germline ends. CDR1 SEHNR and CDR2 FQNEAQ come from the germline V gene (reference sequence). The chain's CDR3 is CASSLDLYQETQYF. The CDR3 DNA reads TGTGCCAGCAGCCTCGACCTGTACCAAGAGACCCAGTACTTC.

The CDR3 protein is CANSITGTADTQYF. The CDR3 DNA reads TGTGCGAACAGTATCACCGGGACGGCAGATACGCAGTATTTT. The gene calls are TRBV12-3 or TRBV12-4 and TRBJ2-3, with D tentatively TRBD1 or TRBD2 (5 bases each). The CDR3 has 14 residues.

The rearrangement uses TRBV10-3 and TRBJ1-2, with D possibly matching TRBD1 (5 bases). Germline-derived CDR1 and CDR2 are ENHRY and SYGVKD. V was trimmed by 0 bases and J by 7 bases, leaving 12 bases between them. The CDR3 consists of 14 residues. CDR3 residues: CAISESGTTSGYTF. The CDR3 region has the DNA TGTGCCATCAGTGAGTCAGGGACGACGAGTGGCTACACCTTC.

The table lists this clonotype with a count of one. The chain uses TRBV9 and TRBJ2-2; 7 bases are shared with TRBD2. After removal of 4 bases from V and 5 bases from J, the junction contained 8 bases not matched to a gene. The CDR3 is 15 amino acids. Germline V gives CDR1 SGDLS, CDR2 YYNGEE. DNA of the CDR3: TGTGCCAGCAGCTTGGCGGGGGAACGGACCGGGGAGCTGTTTTTT. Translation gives CASSLAGERTGELFF.

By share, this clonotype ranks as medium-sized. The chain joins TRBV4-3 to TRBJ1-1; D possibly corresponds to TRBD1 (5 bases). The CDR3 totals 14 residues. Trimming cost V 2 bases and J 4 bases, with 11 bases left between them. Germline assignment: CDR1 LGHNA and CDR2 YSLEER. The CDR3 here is CASSQSRVSTEAFF. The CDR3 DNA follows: TGCGCCAGCAGCCAATCCAGGGTAAGCACTGAAGCTTTCTTT.

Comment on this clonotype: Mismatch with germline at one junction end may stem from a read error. This CDR3 is CANSRIERQGSEKLFF. CDR3 DNA sequence: TGTGCCAACAGTCGAATTGAACGACAGGGTAGTGAGAAACTGTTTTTT. This chain joins TRBV28 and TRBJ1-4; 7 bases map to TRBD1. In germline, CDR1 is MDHEN, CDR2 SYDVKM. The CDR3 spans 16 residues.

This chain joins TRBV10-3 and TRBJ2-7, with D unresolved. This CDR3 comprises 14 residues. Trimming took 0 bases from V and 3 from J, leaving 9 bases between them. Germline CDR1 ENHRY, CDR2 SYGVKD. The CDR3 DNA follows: TGTGCCATCAGTGAGTCGGGTGGCAGCTACGAGCAGTACTTC. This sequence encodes CAISESGGSYEQYF.

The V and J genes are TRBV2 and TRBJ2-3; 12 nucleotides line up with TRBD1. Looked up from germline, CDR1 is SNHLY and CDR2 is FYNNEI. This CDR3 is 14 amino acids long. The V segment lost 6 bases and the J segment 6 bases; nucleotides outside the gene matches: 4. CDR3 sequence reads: CASRGQGAFDTQYF. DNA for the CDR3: TGTGCCAGCAGGGGACAGGGGGCATTCGATACGCAGTATTTT.

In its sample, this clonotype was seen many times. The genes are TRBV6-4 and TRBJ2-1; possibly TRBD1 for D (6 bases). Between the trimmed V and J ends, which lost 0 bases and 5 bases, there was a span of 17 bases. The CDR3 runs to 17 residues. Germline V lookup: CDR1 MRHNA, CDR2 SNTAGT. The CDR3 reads CASSDSSTGQGDNEQFF. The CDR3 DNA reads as TGTGCCAGCAGTGACTCGTCGACAGGTCAAGGGGACAATGAGCAGTTCTTC.

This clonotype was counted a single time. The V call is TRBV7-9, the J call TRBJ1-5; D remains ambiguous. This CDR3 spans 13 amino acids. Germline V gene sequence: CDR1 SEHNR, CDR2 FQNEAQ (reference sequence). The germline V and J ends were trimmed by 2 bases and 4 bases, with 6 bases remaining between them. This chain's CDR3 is CASSLWENQPQHF. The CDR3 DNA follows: TGTGCCAGCAGCTTATGGGAAAATCAGCCCCAGCATTTT.

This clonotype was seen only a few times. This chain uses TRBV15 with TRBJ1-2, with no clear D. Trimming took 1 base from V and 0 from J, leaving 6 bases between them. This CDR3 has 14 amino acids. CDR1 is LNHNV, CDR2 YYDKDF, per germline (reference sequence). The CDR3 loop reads CATSRVYTNYGYTF. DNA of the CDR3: TGTGCCACCAGCAGAGTTTACACTAACTATGGCTACACCTTC.

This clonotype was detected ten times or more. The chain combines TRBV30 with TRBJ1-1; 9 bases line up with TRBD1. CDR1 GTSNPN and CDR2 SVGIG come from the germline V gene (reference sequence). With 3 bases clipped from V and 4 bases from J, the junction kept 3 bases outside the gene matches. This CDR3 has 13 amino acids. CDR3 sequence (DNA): TGTGCCTGGAGGACAGGGGGAGGCACTGAAGCTTTCTTT. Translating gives CAWRTGGGTEAFF.

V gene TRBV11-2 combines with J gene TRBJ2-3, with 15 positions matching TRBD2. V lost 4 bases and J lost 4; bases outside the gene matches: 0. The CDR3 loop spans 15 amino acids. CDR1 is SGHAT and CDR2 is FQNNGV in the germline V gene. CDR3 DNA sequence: TGTGCCAGCAGCTGGACTAGCGGGGGGGCAGATACGCAGTATTTT. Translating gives CASSWTSGGADTQYF.

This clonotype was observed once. In DNA, the CDR3 is TGCAGTGCTAGAGAGTTAGAGACAGGGGATAATTCACCCCTCCACTTT. Translation: CSARELETGDNSPLHF. This sequence joins TRBV20-1 and TRBJ1-6; TRBD1 agrees at 8 bases. V lost 0 bases and J lost 5; bases outside the gene matches: 6. This CDR3 region has 16 residues. The V gene's germline CDR1 is DFQATT and CDR2 SNEGSKA (reference sequence).

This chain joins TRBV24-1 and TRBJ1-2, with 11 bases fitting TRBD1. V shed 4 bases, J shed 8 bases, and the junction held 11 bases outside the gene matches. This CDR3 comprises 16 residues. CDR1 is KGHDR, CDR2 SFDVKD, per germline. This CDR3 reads CATSESGTGGLDGYTF. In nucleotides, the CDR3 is TGTGCCACCAGTGAATCGGGGACAGGGGGACTAGACGGCTACACCTTC.

In DNA, the CDR3 is TGTGCCAGCACTAGGGGCAGAATGAACACTGAAGCTTTCTTT. Translation: CASTRGRMNTEAFF. This chain joins TRBV15 and TRBJ1-1; a possible D gene is TRBD1 (5 bases). Per germline, CDR1 LNHNV and CDR2 YYDKDF (reference sequence). The CDR3 contains 14 residues. V was shortened by 10 bases and J by 0 bases, with 15 bases between the two germline ends.

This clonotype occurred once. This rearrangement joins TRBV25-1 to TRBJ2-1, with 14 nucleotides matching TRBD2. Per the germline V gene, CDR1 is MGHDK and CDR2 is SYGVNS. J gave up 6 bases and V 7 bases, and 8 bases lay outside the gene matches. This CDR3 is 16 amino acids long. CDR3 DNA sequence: TGTGCCAGCACTCACGGGACTAGCGGGAGCGCCAATGAGCAGTTCTTC. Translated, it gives CASTHGTSGSANEQFF.

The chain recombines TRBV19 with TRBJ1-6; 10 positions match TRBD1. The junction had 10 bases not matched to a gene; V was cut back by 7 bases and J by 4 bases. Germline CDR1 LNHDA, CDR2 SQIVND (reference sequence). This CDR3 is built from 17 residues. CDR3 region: CASIGRRTGGYNSPLHF. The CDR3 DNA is TGTGCCAGTATCGGGAGGAGGACAGGGGGATATAATTCACCCCTCCACTTT.

CDR3 nucleotide sequence: TGTGCCAGCAGCGATTACGTGATGTACCAAGAGACCCAGTACTTC. Translated: CASSDYVMYQETQYF. The V and J genes are TRBV14 and TRBJ2-5; D gene uncertain. CDR3 length equals 15 residues. Germline V gene sequence: CDR1 SGHDN, CDR2 FVKESK. V dropped 5 bases and J dropped 0 bases, with 13 bases sitting between them. Full variable domain (outside the CDR3, taken from reference TRBV14 and TRBJ2-5): EAGVTQFPSHSVIEKGQTVTLRCDPISGHDNLYWYRRVMGKEIKFLLHFVKESKQDESGMPNNRFLAERTGGTYSTLKVQPAELEDSGVYFCASSDYVMYQETQYFGPGTRLLVL.

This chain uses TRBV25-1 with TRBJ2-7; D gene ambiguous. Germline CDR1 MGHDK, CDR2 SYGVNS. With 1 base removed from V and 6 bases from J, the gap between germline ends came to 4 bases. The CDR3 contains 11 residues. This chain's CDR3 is CASSELIEQYF. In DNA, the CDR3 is TGTGCCAGCAGTGAATTGATCGAGCAGTACTTC.

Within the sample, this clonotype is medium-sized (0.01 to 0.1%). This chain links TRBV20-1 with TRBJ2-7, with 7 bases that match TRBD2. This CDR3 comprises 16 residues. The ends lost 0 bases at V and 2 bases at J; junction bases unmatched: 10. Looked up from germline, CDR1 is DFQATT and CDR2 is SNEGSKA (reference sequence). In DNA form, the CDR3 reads TGCAGTGCTAGAGAACAGCGGAGCGGGGAAGCCTACGAGCAGTACTTC. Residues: CSAREQRSGEAYEQYF.

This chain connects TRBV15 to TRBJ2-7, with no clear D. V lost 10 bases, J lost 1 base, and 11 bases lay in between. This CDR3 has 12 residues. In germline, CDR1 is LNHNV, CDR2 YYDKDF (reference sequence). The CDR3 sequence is CAISDGSYEQYF. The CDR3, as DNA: TGTGCCATCTCAGACGGATCCTACGAGCAGTACTTC.

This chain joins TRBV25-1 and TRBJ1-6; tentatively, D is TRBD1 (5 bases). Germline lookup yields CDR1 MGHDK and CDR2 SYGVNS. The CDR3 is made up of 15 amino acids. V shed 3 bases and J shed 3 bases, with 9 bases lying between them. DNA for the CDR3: TGTGCCAGCAGTGACCCGGGGGACTATAATTCACCCCTCCACTTT. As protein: CASSDPGDYNSPLHF.

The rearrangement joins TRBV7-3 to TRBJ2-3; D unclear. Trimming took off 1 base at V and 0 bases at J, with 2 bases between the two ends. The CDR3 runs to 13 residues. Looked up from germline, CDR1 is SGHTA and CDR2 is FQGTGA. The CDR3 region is CASSLMSTDTQYF. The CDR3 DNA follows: TGTGCCAGCAGCTTAATGAGCACAGATACGCAGTATTTT.

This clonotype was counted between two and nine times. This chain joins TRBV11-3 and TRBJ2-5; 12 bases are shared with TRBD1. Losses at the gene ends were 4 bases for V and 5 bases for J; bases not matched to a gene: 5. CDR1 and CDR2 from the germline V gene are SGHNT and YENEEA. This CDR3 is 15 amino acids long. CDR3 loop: CASSSGTGGLETQYF. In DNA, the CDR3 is TGTGCCAGCAGCTCCGGGACAGGGGGCCTGGAGACCCAGTACTTC.

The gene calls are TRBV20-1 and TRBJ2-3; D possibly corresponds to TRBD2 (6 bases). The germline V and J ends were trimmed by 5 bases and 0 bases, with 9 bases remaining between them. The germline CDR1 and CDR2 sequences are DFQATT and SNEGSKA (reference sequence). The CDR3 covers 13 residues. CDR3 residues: CSASGTSTDTQYF. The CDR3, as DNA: TGCAGTGCTTCCGGGACTAGCACAGATACGCAGTATTTT.

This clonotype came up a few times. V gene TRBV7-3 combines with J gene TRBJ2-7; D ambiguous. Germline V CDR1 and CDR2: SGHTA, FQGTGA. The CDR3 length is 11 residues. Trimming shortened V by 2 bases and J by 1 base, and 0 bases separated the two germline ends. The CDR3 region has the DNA TGTGCCAGCAGCTTATCCTACGAGCAGTACTTC. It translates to CASSLSYEQYF.